This TCR beta chain is from a study of T cell responses to AZD1222 COVID-19 vaccine. General study points: Females made up more of the donors, who were largely white British, and clonal diversity may have come out too low. Unmutated regions of variants are reportedly targeted by nearly half of spike-specific TCRs.

A single count supports this clone. The antigen is unknown. Profiling relied on immunoSEQ multiplex PCR, and the TCRdb table lists in-frame clones only, not all of them. Of over 130,000 clones detected, approximately 92% appear once; the ten largest clones hold more than 3%. Whether given at about 4 or about 12 weeks, second doses were pooled. Per germline, CDR1 ENHRY and CDR2 SYGVKD. V gave up 2 bases and J gave up 10 bases, with 11 bases separating them. The CDR3 has 12 residues. This chain uses TRBV10-3 with TRBJ1-1; no firm D call. The sequence was collected from an adult who received the AZD1222 COVID-19 vaccine. Here the sequenced sample was peripheral blood, taken 28 days after the second AZD1222 dose. CDR3 in DNA: TGTGCCATCAGTGAGGAGAGAACCGTAGCTTTCTTT. Translated: CAISEERTVAFF.